This TCR beta chain was obtained from a study of cytomegalovirus exposure and HLA in healthy donors. Study background: Among the roughly 400 donors who were genotyped, about 84% fell in the genetic ancestry cluster that is associated with self-reported Caucasian donors.

About this clone itself: Its cognate antigen is unknown.

The PCR ran on 60 Vbeta and 13 Jbeta primers. Clones were read by immunoSEQ multiplex PCR, and TCRdb kept only the in-frame ones, dropping some. Of around 120,000 clones in the sample, about 76% are singletons; the top ten hold over 25%. Findings of the study overall: As was reported, the classifier diagnosed cytomegalovirus status with high specificity and sensitivity. A later analysis linked 15,000 to 20,000 TCR beta sequences to HLA alleles at 0.05 false discovery rate.

This receptor was taken from a man between 60 and 75 years old in good health and CMV-seropositive. Source material: PBMCs.

CDR3 DNA: TGTGCCAGCAGCCAGACGTTGGGCACAACCTACGAGCAGTACTTC. Translated: CASSQTLGTTYEQYF. The chain joins TRBV11-2 to TRBJ2-7; D unclear. The CDR3 spans 15 residues. The germline V gene has CDR1 SGHAT and CDR2 FQNNGV. Between the trimmed V and J ends, which lost 5 bases and 2 bases, there was a span of 16 bases. Full variable domain (rest looked up from reference TRBV11-2 and TRBJ2-7): EAGVAQSPRYKIIEKRQSVAFWCNPISGHATLYWYQQILGQGPKLLIQFQNNGVVDDSQLPKDRFSAERLKGVDSTLKIQPAKLEDSAVYLCASSQTLGTTYEQYFGPGTRLTVT.